This is a list of T cell receptor beta chains from one sample in a study of cytomegalovirus exposure and HLA in healthy donors. Libraries were prepared by immunoSEQ multiplex PCR; TCRdb keeps only in-frame clonotypes and omits some of them. The sample lists about 170,000 clones, over 60% occurring once. The sample was PBMCs. These receptors all come from a girl under 18 in good health and CMV-seronegative. Each CDR3 is given with its conserved first and last residue. Fields, in order: V gene, clone size, D gene, J gene, CDR3 DNA, CDR3 protein. D genes are given only for firm matches. Size tells how often a clone was seen (once, few, many) or the class of an expanded clone, and some rows leave it out.

TRBV9,.,.,TRBJ2-2,TGTGCCAGCAGCGTAGTCTCGTCCGGGACCGGGGAGCTGTTTTTT,CASSVVSSGTGELFF
TRBV5-1,.,TRBD2,TRBJ2-1,TGCGCCAGCAGCTTGGAGAGTAGCGGGAACTACAATGAGCAGTTCTTC,CASSLESSGNYNEQFF
TRBV5-6,.,.,TRBJ1-1,TGTGCCAGCAGCTTCGGCACTGAAGCTTTCTTT,CASSFGTEAFF
TRBV19,.,.,TRBJ1-1,TGTGCCAGTAGAAGACAGGCATCGGCGTCTGAAGCTTTCTTT,CASRRQASASEAFF
TRBV19,.,TRBD1,TRBJ1-1,TGTGCCAGTAGTCGTTTAACAGGGGACGAAGCTTTCTTT,CASSRLTGDEAFF
TRBV23-1,.,.,TRBJ2-7,TGCGCCAGCAGTCAATCGAGCCAGGTAAGAAACGAGCAGTACTTC,CASSQSSQVRNEQYF
TRBV6-5,.,TRBD1,TRBJ2-7,TGTGCCAGCAGTTATGGGACAGGGGTTGGCGAGCAGTACTTC,CASSYGTGVGEQYF
TRBV7-9,.,TRBD1,TRBJ2-3,TGTGCCAGCAGCTTGTATCGGACAGGGGGCGATACGCAGTATTTT,CASSLYRTGGDTQYF
TRBV11-2,.,TRBD2,TRBJ2-2,TGTGCCAGCAGCGGAGGGGCTAGCGGGGGAGTTCTTACCGGGGAGCTGTTTTTT,CASSGGASGGVLTGELFF
TRBV5-8,few,TRBD2,TRBJ2-7,TGTGCCAGCAGCCGGACCGACTTACTAGCGGGGGGATCCTACGAGCAGTACTTC,CASSRTDLLAGGSYEQYF
TRBV7-3,.,TRBD1,TRBJ2-5,TGTGCCAGCAGCTTAAACGGACAGGGGGCGCGGGAGACCCAGTACTTC,CASSLNGQGARETQYF
TRBV28,.,TRBD1,TRBJ1-2,TGTGCCAGCAGTCCCTTCGGACAGGGGATTTTTAACTATGGCTACACCTTC,CASSPFGQGIFNYGYTF
TRBV7-2,.,TRBD1,TRBJ1-5,TGTGCCAGCAGCAGACAGGGTGGTCAGCCCCAGCATTTT,CASSRQGGQPQHF
TRBV6-5,.,.,TRBJ1-5,TGTGCCAGCAGTACGGGTCAGCCCCAGCATTTT,CASSTGQPQHF
TRBV23-1,.,.,TRBJ1-1,TGCGCCAGCAGTCAATCGAAGTTAAGACTTGAAGCTTTCTTT,CASSQSKLRLEAFF
TRBV19,.,.,TRBJ1-2,TGTGCCACTCAAGGTCGACAGTGGTATGGCTACACCTTC,CATQGRQWYGYTF
TRBV6-5,.,.,TRBJ2-4,TGTGCCAGCAGTTACTCCGGGAAGGCCAAAAACATTCAGTACTTC,CASSYSGKAKNIQYF
TRBV30,.,.,TRBJ1-1,TGTGCCTTACTCTCCACTGAAGCTTTCTTT,CALLSTEAFF
TRBV2,.,.,TRBJ1-2,TGTGCCAGCAGTGAAGCGTTTCCGTATGGCTACACCTTC,CASSEAFPYGYTF
TRBV5-1,few,.,TRBJ2-7,TGCGCCAGCAGCTCTCGGGGAAACTACGAGCAGTACTTC,CASSSRGNYEQYF
TRBV5-3,.,.,TRBJ2-3,TGTGCCAGAAGCAGACTACCTAGCACAGATACGCAGTATTTT,CARSRLPSTDTQYF
TRBV5-1,.,.,TRBJ2-5,TGCGCCAGCAGCTTGGGCCAGGGTGTCCAAGAGACCCAGTACTTC,CASSLGQGVQETQYF
TRBV6-1,.,TRBD1,TRBJ1-2,TGTGCCAGCAGTGCGCTGCGGACAGGGGGGTACTATGGCTACACCTTC,CASSALRTGGYYGYTF
TRBV6-6,few,.,TRBJ1-1,TGTGCCAGCATTGAACAGGGCACTGAAGCTTTCTTT,CASIEQGTEAFF
TRBV7-9,.,.,TRBJ1-2,TGTGCCAGCAGCTTAGATCCAGGAAGCTACACCTTC,CASSLDPGSYTF
TRBV5-1,.,.,TRBJ1-3,TGCGCCAGCAGCTTGCGGAATTCAGACACCTTTCGGTCTGGAAACACCATATATTTT,CASSLRNSDTFRSGNTIYF
TRBV30,.,.,TRBJ1-2,TGTGCCTGGAGTCTGGGGGGAGACGTCTACACCTTC,CAWSLGGDVYTF
TRBV4-1,.,.,TRBJ1-4,TGCGCCAGCAGCCAAGCAGCAGGGGAGGGTAAAAAACTGTTTTTT,CASSQAAGEGKKLFF
TRBV9,.,TRBD1,TRBJ1-4,TGTGCCAGCAGCCCCGCCGGACAGGGGAGAGATAATGAAAAACTGTTTTTT,CASSPAGQGRDNEKLFF
TRBV7-9,.,.,TRBJ1-3,TGTGCCAGCCGCAGGACTGGAAACACCATATATTTT,CASRRTGNTIYF
TRBV27,.,TRBD2,TRBJ2-2,TGTGCCACCCGAAGCGGGGGGGCCTCCGGGGAGCTGTTTTTT,CATRSGGASGELFF
TRBV19,.,TRBD2,TRBJ2-5,TGTGCCAGTACCGGGACTAGCGGGGTTCGGGAGACCCAGTACTTC,CASTGTSGVRETQYF
TRBV5-6,few,.,TRBJ1-2,TGTGCCAGCAGCCCGAAGAGTTTGGGGGGGCTCGTTCATGGCTACACCTTC,CASSPKSLGGLVHGYTF
TRBV9,.,TRBD1,TRBJ2-7,TGTGCCAGCAGCGGGACAGGCGACTACGAGCAGTACTTC,CASSGTGDYEQYF
TRBV19,.,TRBD1,TRBJ2-2,TGTGCCAGTAGTACAATCCGGGACAGGGGGACCGGGGAGCTGTTTTTT,CASSTIRDRGTGELFF
TRBV6-1,.,.,TRBJ2-5,TGTGCCAGCAGCCAACGAACGGGGGTACAAGAGACCCAGTACTTC,CASSQRTGVQETQYF
TRBV10-3,.,.,TRBJ1-1,TGTGCCATCAGTGTCGAGGGAGAGGACACTGAAGCTTTCTTT,CAISVEGEDTEAFF